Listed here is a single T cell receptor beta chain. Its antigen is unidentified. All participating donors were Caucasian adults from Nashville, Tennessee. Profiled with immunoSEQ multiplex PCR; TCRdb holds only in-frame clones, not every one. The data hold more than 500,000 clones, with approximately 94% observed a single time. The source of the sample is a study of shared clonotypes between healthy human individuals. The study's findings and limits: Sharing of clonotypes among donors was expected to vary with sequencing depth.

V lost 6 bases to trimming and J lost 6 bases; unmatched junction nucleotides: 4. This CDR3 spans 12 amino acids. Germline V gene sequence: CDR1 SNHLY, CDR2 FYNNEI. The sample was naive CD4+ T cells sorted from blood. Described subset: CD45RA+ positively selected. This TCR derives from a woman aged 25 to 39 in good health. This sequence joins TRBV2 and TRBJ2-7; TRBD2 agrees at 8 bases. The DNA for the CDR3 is TGTGCCAGCAGAACTAGCGGCGGCGAGCAGTACTTC. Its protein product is CASRTSGGEQYF.